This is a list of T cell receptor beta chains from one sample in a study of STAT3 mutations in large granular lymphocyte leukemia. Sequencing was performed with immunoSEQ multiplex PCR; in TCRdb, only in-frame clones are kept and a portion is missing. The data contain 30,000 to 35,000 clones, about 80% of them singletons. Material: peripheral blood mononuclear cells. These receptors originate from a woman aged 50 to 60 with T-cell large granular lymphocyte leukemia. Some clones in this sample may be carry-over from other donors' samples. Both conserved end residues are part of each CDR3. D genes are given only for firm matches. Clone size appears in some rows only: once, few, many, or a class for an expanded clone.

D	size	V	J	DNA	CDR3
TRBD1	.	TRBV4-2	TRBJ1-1	TGTGCCAGCAGCCAGGACCGGGACAGGGTGTACACTGAAGCTTTCTTT	CASSQDRDRVYTEAFF
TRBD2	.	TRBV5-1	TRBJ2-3	TGCGCCAGCACTTTAGCGGGAGCAATAGCAGATACGCAGTATTTT	CASTLAGAIADTQYF
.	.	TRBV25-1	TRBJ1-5	TGTGCCAGCAGTCCTGGAGGTTATAGCAATCAGCCCCAGCATTTT	CASSPGGYSNQPQHF
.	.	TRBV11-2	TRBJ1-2	TGTGCCAGCAGCTTAGTTTCAGGGTCGAGCTATGGCTACACCTTC	CASSLVSGSSYGYTF
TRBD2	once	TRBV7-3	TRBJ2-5	TGTGCCAGCAGCTTTAATAGCGGGCGGGAGACCCAGTACTTC	CASSFNSGRETQYF
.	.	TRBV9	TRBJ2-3	TGTGCCAGCAGCGTCCAAGAGGGTACACGGCAGTATTTT	CASSVQEGTRQYF
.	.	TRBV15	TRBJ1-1	TGTGCCACCAGCAGAGGTTCAGAGAACACTGAAGCTTTCTTT	CATSRGSENTEAFF
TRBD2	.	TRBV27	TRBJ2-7	TGTGCCAGCAGTTTCTCAAGGCCAAGATCTAGCGGGGGCTACGAGCAGTACTTC	CASSFSRPRSSGGYEQYF
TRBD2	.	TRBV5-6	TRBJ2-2	TGTGCCAGCAGGCGACTACTAGCGGGAGCGACCGGGGAGCTGTTTTTT	CASRRLLAGATGELFF
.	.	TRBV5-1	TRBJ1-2	TGCGCCAGCAGCTTGGGACAGGAGGGTCTTGGCTACACCTTC	CASSLGQEGLGYTF
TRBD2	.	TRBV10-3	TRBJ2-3	TGTGCCATCAAGAATAGCGGGAGTGCAGATACGCAGTATTTT	CAIKNSGSADTQYF
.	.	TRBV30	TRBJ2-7	TGTGCCTGGGACAGGTTCGGGTCCTACGAGCAGTACTTC	CAWDRFGSYEQYF
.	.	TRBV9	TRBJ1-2	TGTGCCAGCAGCGCGGGGGCGGGTAACTATGGCTACACCTTC	CASSAGAGNYGYTF
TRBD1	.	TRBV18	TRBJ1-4	TGTGCCAGCTCGCGGAATCCCGGGACAGGGCCTAATGAAAAACTGTTTTTT	CASSRNPGTGPNEKLFF
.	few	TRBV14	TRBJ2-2	TGTGCCAGCAGCCAACAGTTCGCGAACACCGGGGAGCTGTTTTTT	CASSQQFANTGELFF
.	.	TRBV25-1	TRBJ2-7	TGTGCCAGCAGGTCATGGGCGGCCTACGAGCAGTACTTC	CASRSWAAYEQYF
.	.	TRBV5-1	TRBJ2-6	TGCGCCAGCAGTGAGGGAGGCTCTGGGGCCAACGTCCTGACTTTC	CASSEGGSGANVLTF
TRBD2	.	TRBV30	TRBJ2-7	TGTGCCTGGACCTCCCGAGCGGGAGCGGCCTACGAGCAGTACTTC	CAWTSRAGAAYEQYF
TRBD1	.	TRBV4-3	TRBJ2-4	TGCGCCAGCAGTTACAGGGGGCGAGGAAACATTCAGTACTTC	CASSYRGRGNIQYF
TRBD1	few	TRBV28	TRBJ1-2	TGTGCCAGCAGTTCCCACGGGACAGAGTATGGCTACACCTTC	CASSSHGTEYGYTF
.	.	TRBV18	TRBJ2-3	TGTGCCAGCTCACCACCGCAGGGCACAGATACGCAGTATTTT	CASSPPQGTDTQYF
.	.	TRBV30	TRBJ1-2	TGTGCCTGGAGTGTACAAGGGAAGTATGGCTACACCTTC	CAWSVQGKYGYTF
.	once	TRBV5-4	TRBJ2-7	TGTGCCAGCAGCTTGTGGGACGATGCTCATGAGCAGTACTTC	CASSLWDDAHEQYF
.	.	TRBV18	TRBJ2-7	TGTGCCAGCTCACTCGGACGGTCCTACGAGCAGTACTTC	CASSLGRSYEQYF
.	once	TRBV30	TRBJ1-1	TGTGCCTGGAGTTTACAGATTGGTCTCGGAGCTTTCTTT	CAWSLQIGLGAFF
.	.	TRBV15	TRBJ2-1	TGTGCCACCAGCAGAGATTTGGGTTCCTACAATGAGCAGTTCTTC	CATSRDLGSYNEQFF
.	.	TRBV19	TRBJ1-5	TGTGCCAGTAGTTTAGACGGGTATCAGCCCCAGCATTTT	CASSLDGYQPQHF
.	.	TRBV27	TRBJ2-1	TGTGCCAGCAGGTCACAGGGACCACTCCTTAGTGAGCAGTTCTTC	CASRSQGPLLSEQFF
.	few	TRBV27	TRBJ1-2	TGTGCCAGCAGTTTAAACGGACAGTTAAATGGCTACACCTTC	CASSLNGQLNGYTF
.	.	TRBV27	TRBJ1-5	TGTGCCAGCAGTTGGCAGGGGTCGGTGGGTCAGCCCCAGCATTTT	CASSWQGSVGQPQHF
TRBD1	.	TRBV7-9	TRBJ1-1	TGTGCCAGCAGCCCTAGGGGGCTTGGAGCTTTCTTT	CASSPRGLGAFF
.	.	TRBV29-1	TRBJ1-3	TGCAGCGCCCAACAGGGTGCTGGAAACACCATATATTTT	CSAQQGAGNTIYF
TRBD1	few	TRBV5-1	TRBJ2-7	TGCGCCAGCAGCCCAAGTACCGGGACAGGGGGGCAAGAGAAGTACTTC	CASSPSTGTGGQEKYF
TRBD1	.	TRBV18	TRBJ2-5	TGTGCCAGCTCACGGACAGGACTCCAAGAGACCCAGTACTTC	CASSRTGLQETQYF
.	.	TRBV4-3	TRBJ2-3	TGCGCCAGCAGCCAAGATTGGCGGGGAGGTCCTACAGATACGCAGTATTTT	CASSQDWRGGPTDTQYF
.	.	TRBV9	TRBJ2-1	TGTGCCAGCAGCGGAGGGCGGGAGAGGGGGGGTGAGCAGTTCTTC	CASSGGRERGGEQFF
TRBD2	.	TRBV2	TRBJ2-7	TGTGCCAGCAGTGGGTCGGCGGGAGCTACCTACGAGCAGTACTTC	CASSGSAGATYEQYF
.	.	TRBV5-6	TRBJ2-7	TGTGCCAGCAGCCCGGGCGATCTTTACCGCTCCTACGAGCAGTACTTC	CASSPGDLYRSYEQYF
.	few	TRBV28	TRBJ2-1	TGTGCCAGCAGTGGGACGTCCGGAAGCTCCAATGAGCAGTTCTTC	CASSGTSGSSNEQFF
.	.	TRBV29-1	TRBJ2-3	TGCAGCGTTGTGAGGGGACTGGATACGCAGTATTTT	CSVVRGLDTQYF
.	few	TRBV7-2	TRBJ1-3	TGTGCCAGCAGCCGTGACAGGACCGTCTCTGGAAACACCATATATTTT	CASSRDRTVSGNTIYF
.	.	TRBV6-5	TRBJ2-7	TGTGCCAGCAGCCAACACACCCTTTCCGAGCAGTACTTC	CASSQHTLSEQYF
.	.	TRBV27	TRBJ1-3	TGTGCCAGCAGTTTAGCAGGGGCCTCTGGAAACACCATATATTTT	CASSLAGASGNTIYF
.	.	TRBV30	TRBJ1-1	TGTGCCTGGAGTGTGTCGGGGGGCGGTGAAGCTTTCTTT	CAWSVSGGGEAFF
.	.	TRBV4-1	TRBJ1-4	TGCGCCAGCAGCCAAGTCAGGAGTGAAAAACTGTTTTTT	CASSQVRSEKLFF
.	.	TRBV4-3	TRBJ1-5	TGCGCCAGCAGCCAAGACAGGGGTAGCAATCAGCCCCAGCATTTT	CASSQDRGSNQPQHF
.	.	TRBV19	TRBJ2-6	TGTGCCAGTAGTATCAGGGGTGGGGCCAACGTCCTGACTTTC	CASSIRGGANVLTF
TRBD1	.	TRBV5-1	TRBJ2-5	TGCGCCAGCAGCACCACAGGGGGGCACGAGACCCAGTACTTC	CASSTTGGHETQYF
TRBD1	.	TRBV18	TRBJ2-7	TGTGCCAGCTCACGGGGGGACAGGGTCATCTACGAGCAGTACTTC	CASSRGDRVIYEQYF
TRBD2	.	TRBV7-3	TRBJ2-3	TGTGCCAGCAGCTTGGGTAGCGGGAGCACAGATACGCAGTATTTT	CASSLGSGSTDTQYF
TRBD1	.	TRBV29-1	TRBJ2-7	TGCAGGAGACCGGGACAGGGTCCCTACGAGCAGTACTTC	CRRPGQGPYEQYF
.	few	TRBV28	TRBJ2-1	TGTGCCAGCAGTTTTTGGGGGGACGGGCTTGATGAGCAGTTCTTC	CASSFWGDGLDEQFF
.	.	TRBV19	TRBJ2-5	TGTGCCAGTAGGCCCGTGGGCGGCCCACAAGAGACCCAGTACTTC	CASRPVGGPQETQYF
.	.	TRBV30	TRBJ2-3	TGTGCCTGGAGTGGGCTAGCGAGAACAGATACGCAGTATTTT	CAWSGLARTDTQYF
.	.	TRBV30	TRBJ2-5	TGTGCCTGGAGTGATCCGGGGGCATGGGAGACCCAGTACTTC	CAWSDPGAWETQYF
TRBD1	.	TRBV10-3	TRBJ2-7	TGTGCCATCAGCCCAGACAGGGGGTCAACCTACGAGCAGTACTTC	CAISPDRGSTYEQYF